These 30 T cell receptor beta chains share one sample of origin, sequenced in a study of beta chain features in type 1 diabetes. All of the isolated RNA was reverse transcribed, so expressed TCRB transcripts were sequenced. Profiled with immunoSEQ multiplex PCR; TCRdb holds only in-frame clones, not every one. Among roughly 250,000 clones, 9.6% were seen once, and the ten largest hold approximately 0.03%. Sequencing was done on a sample of naive CD4+ T cells from blood. Receptors originate from a woman aged 18 to 35 in good health.

The chain couples TRBV15 to TRBJ1-4; 7 nucleotides match TRBD1. The CDR3 spans 19 residues. J gave up 2 bases and V 8 bases, and 20 bases lay outside the gene matches. The germline V gene encodes CDR1 LNHNV and CDR2 YYDKDF (reference sequence). CDR3 nucleotides: TGTGCCACCGTCCGAAGACCGGGACAGAAGGGATCGACTAATGAAAAACTGTTTTTT. It encodes CATVRRPGQKGSTNEKLFF.

This clone was observed a handful of times. CDR3 sequence (DNA): TGTGCCAGCAGTTTTTTCCTAGCGGGAGTGAATGAGCAGTTCTTC. Translating it yields CASSFFLAGVNEQFF. The chain links TRBV27 to TRBJ2-1, with 10 bases fitting TRBD2. This CDR3 has 15 amino acids. After removal of 3 bases from V and 7 bases from J, the junction contained 6 bases not matched to a gene. CDR1 is MNHEY and CDR2 is SMNVEV in the germline V gene (reference sequence).

This clone was observed a handful of times. This chain uses TRBV11-2 with TRBJ1-5; a weak D match, TRBD1 (5 bases). The CDR3 is 15 residues long. CDR1 and CDR2 from the germline V gene are SGHAT and FQNNGV. V was trimmed by 1 base and J by 4 bases, leaving 11 bases between them. The CDR3 sequence is CASSLGGARNQPQHF. DNA for the CDR3: TGTGCCAGCAGCTTAGGCGGGGCAAGGAATCAGCCCCAGCATTTT.

This clone was seen a few times. The chain uses TRBV29-1 and TRBJ2-3, with TRBD2 matching over 10 bases. CDR3 size: 15 residues. CDR1 and CDR2 from the germline V gene are SQVTM and ANQGSEA. Trimming at V came to 1 base and at J to 6 bases, leaving 7 bases not matched to a gene. This chain's CDR3 is CSVEGLAGDSDTQYF. The CDR3 nucleotides are TGCAGCGTTGAAGGGCTAGCGGGAGATTCGGATACGCAGTATTTT.

V usage is TRBV10-3 and J usage is TRBJ1-1; 7 bases line up with TRBD1. The CDR3 loop spans 16 amino acids. V lost 4 bases, J lost 0 bases, and 8 bases stayed unmatched. Germline CDR1 and CDR2: ENHRY and SYGVKD. In DNA form, the CDR3 reads TGTGCCATCAGTGGCGGTGTGGGACAGATGAACACTGAAGCTTTCTTT. This codes for CAISGGVGQMNTEAFF.

This clone occurred a few times. The CDR3, as DNA: TGTGCCAGCAGCTTAACAGGGGGAACTGAAGCTTTCTTT. Amino acids: CASSLTGGTEAFF. The chain recombines TRBV7-3 with TRBJ1-1, with a tentative D call TRBD1 (6 bases). V lost 0 bases and J 5 bases, leaving 7 bases between the germline ends. The CDR3 consists of 13 residues. CDR1 and CDR2 from the germline V gene are SGHTA and FQGTGA.

The chain is built from TRBV5-1 and TRBJ2-7; 12 positions match TRBD1. The CDR3 loop spans 15 amino acids. With 4 bases clipped from V and 5 bases from J, the junction kept 7 bases outside the gene matches. The germline gives CDR1 SGHRS, CDR2 YFSETQ. In DNA, the CDR3 is TGCGCCAGCAGCATAACCGGGACAGGGGGCGACGAGCAGTACTTC. Amino acids: CASSITGTGGDEQYF. The whole variable domain, filled in from reference TRBV5-1 and TRBJ2-7, reads KAGVTQTPRYLIKTRGQQVTLSCSPISGHRSVSWYQQTPGQGLQFLFEYFSETQRNKGNFPGRFSGRQFSNSRSEMNVSTLELGDSALYLCASSITGTGGDEQYFGPGTRLTVT.

V and J are TRBV7-9 and TRBJ2-7; D not certain. The CDR3 is made up of 15 amino acids. Germline V gene lookup returns CDR1 SEHNR and CDR2 FQNEAQ (reference sequence). Trimming stripped 1 base from V and 6 bases from J, with 16 bases between. CDR3 amino acids: CASSLVDRAVSEQYF. The CDR3 DNA reads as TGTGCCAGCAGCTTAGTCGATCGCGCTGTCTCCGAGCAGTACTTC.

This chain uses TRBV4-2 with TRBJ2-7; no reliable D call. V was pared by 1 base and J by 4 bases, with 8 bases between. Looked up from germline, CDR1 is LGHNA and CDR2 is YNFKEQ. The CDR3 has 13 amino acids. CDR3 sequence (DNA): TGTGCCAGCAGCCAAGGGAGCTCTTACGAGCAGTACTTC. Protein product: CASSQGSSYEQYF.

This clone came up a few times. The chain links TRBV20-1 to TRBJ1-4, with a tentative D call TRBD1 (5 bases). The V end lost 5 bases, the J end lost 10 bases, and 11 bases lay between the germline ends. CDR3 length: 11 amino acids. Germline CDR1 and CDR2: DFQATT and SNEGSKA (reference sequence). CDR3 bases: TGCAGTGCTTGGACGGGGGTAAAACTGTTTTTT. Residues: CSAWTGVKLFF.

This chain links TRBV14 with TRBJ1-2, with D tentatively TRBD1 (6 bases). CDR3 size: 13 residues. Trimming took 0 bases from V and 7 from J, leaving 9 bases between them. Germline CDR1 and CDR2: SGHDN and FVKESK. The CDR3 is CASSQELQGGYTF. DNA of the CDR3: TGTGCCAGCAGCCAAGAATTACAGGGTGGCTACACCTTC.

This chain uses TRBV14 with TRBJ2-1; 10 positions match TRBD2. Per the germline V gene, CDR1 is SGHDN and CDR2 is FVKESK. This CDR3 is 20 amino acids long. The J segment lost 0 bases and the V segment lost 4 bases, leaving 15 bases of the junction unmatched. The CDR3 sequence is CASSPLSRLAGVSSYNEQFF. As DNA, the CDR3 is TGTGCCAGCAGCCCTCTATCTAGGCTAGCGGGAGTTAGCTCCTACAATGAGCAGTTCTTC.

The table lists this clone with a few counts. The rearrangement links TRBV11-1 to TRBJ2-2, with 10 bases lining up with TRBD1. The CDR3 extends over 16 amino acids. J gave up 6 bases and V 5 bases, and 9 bases lay outside the gene matches. Per germline, CDR1 SGHAT and CDR2 FQDESV (reference sequence). The CDR3 region is CASSRRQGAFAGELFF. The CDR3 nucleotides read TGTGCCAGCAGCCGCCGACAGGGGGCTTTTGCCGGGGAGCTGTTTTTT.

A few counts support this clone. V usage is TRBV5-1 and J usage is TRBJ2-5; possibly TRBD1 for D (7 bases). CDR3 length equals 14 residues. The germline V gene has CDR1 SGHRS and CDR2 YFSETQ. The V and J ends lost 4 bases and 5 bases respectively, with 15 bases between them. CDR3: CASSRGDSGETQYF. CDR3 DNA: TGCGCCAGCAGCCGAGGGGACAGCGGGGAGACCCAGTACTTC. Filled out from reference TRBV5-1 and TRBJ2-5, the complete variable domain reads KAGVTQTPRYLIKTRGQQVTLSCSPISGHRSVSWYQQTPGQGLQFLFEYFSETQRNKGNFPGRFSGRQFSNSRSEMNVSTLELGDSALYLCASSRGDSGETQYFGPGTRLLVL.

The CDR3 DNA reads as TGTGCCAGCAGTCATCCCGGCCCGTGCAGGGGGGACCAGCCCCAGCATTTT. Protein product: CASSHPGPCRGDQPQHF. The chain carries TRBV25-1 and TRBJ1-5; 7 bases fit TRBD1. Germline values: CDR1 MGHDK, CDR2 SYGVNS. V lost 5 bases and J lost 7; bases outside the gene matches: 17. The CDR3 contains 17 residues.

The gene calls are TRBV7-9 and TRBJ2-7; D is unresolved. V lost 1 base and J lost 1, with 11 bases in between. Germline CDR1 is SEHNR and CDR2 is FQNEAQ (reference sequence). The CDR3 is made up of 15 amino acids. The CDR3, as DNA: TGTGCCAGCAGCTTAGATGGTGCAGTTTCCTACGAGCAGTACTTC. Translating it yields CASSLDGAVSYEQYF.

This rearrangement joins TRBV30 to TRBJ2-3; unclear D gene. Per the germline V gene, CDR1 is GTSNPN and CDR2 is SVGIG (reference sequence). V was trimmed by 4 bases and J by 6 bases, leaving 17 bases between them. The CDR3 has 14 residues. CDR3 nucleotides: TGTGCCTGGATGCATCGTTCGCGGTCGGATACGCAGTATTTT. Translating gives CAWMHRSRSDTQYF.

This chain connects TRBV5-7 to TRBJ2-1, with a tentative D call TRBD2 (5 bases). TRBV5-7 carries the ORF label, with uncertain function. V gave up 2 bases and J gave up 3 bases, with 12 bases separating them. The CDR3 totals 15 residues. CDR3 in amino acids: CASSLAAGLYNEQFF. DNA for the CDR3: TGTGCCAGCAGCTTAGCGGCCGGGCTCTACAATGAGCAGTTCTTC.

This clone turned up a few times. This sequence joins TRBV4-1 and TRBJ1-5; 8 bases fit TRBD1. The CDR3 extends over 17 amino acids. Looked up from germline, CDR1 is MGHRA and CDR2 is YSYEKL. V lost 0 bases to trimming and J lost 3 bases; unmatched junction nucleotides: 7. The CDR3 protein is CASSQETGVHVNQPQHF. CDR3 bases: TGCGCCAGCAGCCAAGAGACAGGGGTCCATGTCAATCAGCCCCAGCATTTT.

This clone turned up a few times. This chain links TRBV19 with TRBJ2-7; 8 bases line up with TRBD2. This CDR3 contains 15 residues. Germline V gives CDR1 LNHDA, CDR2 SQIVND (reference sequence). The V gene end was trimmed by 3 bases and the J gene end by 0 bases; junction bases not matched to a gene: 4. CDR3 DNA sequence: TGTGCCAGTAGTATTGATAGCGGGAACTCCTACGAGCAGTACTTC. Protein product: CASSIDSGNSYEQYF.

V is TRBV6-1 and J is TRBJ2-7; D is unclear. Germline V gene sequence: CDR1 MNHNS, CDR2 SASEGT. The germline V and J ends were trimmed by 3 bases and 2 bases, with 8 bases remaining between them. The CDR3 has 13 amino acids. The CDR3 region is CASSDALAYEQYF. CDR3 nucleotides: TGTGCCAGCAGTGACGCTCTAGCCTACGAGCAGTACTTC.

This clone has more than one count but fewer than ten. This chain uses TRBV9 with TRBJ2-3; a possible D gene is TRBD2 (5 bases). The germline V and J ends were trimmed by 4 bases and 0 bases, with 15 bases remaining between them. The CDR3 totals 16 residues. Germline values: CDR1 SGDLS, CDR2 YYNGEE. The CDR3 DNA reads TGTGCCAGCAGCCCGAGCGGCATATCTAGCACAGATACGCAGTATTTT. Encoded protein: CASSPSGISSTDTQYF.

V and J are TRBV5-1 and TRBJ2-2, with D maybe TRBD1 (5 bases). This CDR3 contains 14 residues. Germline CDR1 and CDR2: SGHRS and YFSETQ. The V and J ends lost 3 bases and 1 base respectively, with 7 bases between them. This CDR3 reads CASSSRENTGELFF. In nucleotides, the CDR3 is TGCGCCAGCAGCTCCAGGGAGAACACCGGGGAGCTGTTTTTT.

V gene TRBV9 combines with J gene TRBJ1-2; tentative D call: TRBD1 (5 bases). The ends were cut back, 0 bases at V and 7 bases at J, with 13 bases in the middle. The CDR3 spans 14 residues. Germline V CDR1 and CDR2: SGDLS, YYNGEE. The CDR3 DNA reads as TGTGCCAGCAGCGTAGGAGTCAGGGAAGGTGGCTACACCTTC. This sequence encodes CASSVGVREGGYTF.

The chain links TRBV28 to TRBJ2-1; 7 bases agree with TRBD2. Germline CDR1 MDHEN, CDR2 SYDVKM. V lost 6 bases to trimming and J lost 5 bases; unmatched junction nucleotides: 16. The CDR3 runs to 17 residues. The chain's CDR3 is CASRSSSWGRADNEQFF. The CDR3 DNA follows: TGTGCCAGCAGGTCCAGCAGTTGGGGGAGGGCAGACAATGAGCAGTTCTTC. Looking up the rest from reference TRBV28 and TRBJ2-1 gives the full variable domain: DVKVTQSSRYLVKRTGEKVFLECVQDMDHENMFWYRQDPGLGLRLIYFSYDVKMKEKGDIPEGYSVSREKKERFSLILESASTNQTSMYLCASRSSSWGRADNEQFFGPGTRLTVL.

The sample holds a few counts of this clone. In DNA, the CDR3 is TGTGCCTGGAGGGGTAGATTTGACAGGGGGAACTATGGCTACACCTTC. Translated, it gives CAWRGRFDRGNYGYTF. The J gene is TRBJ1-2, the V gene TRBV30; TRBD1 agrees at 9 bases. Germline values: CDR1 GTSNPN, CDR2 SVGIG (reference sequence). The CDR3 consists of 16 residues. J gave up 2 bases and V 3 bases, and 10 bases lay outside the gene matches.

This clone was seen a few times. The chain employs TRBV5-1 and TRBJ2-2; D gene unclear. V was clipped by 1 base and J by 6 bases, with 13 bases between them. Germline V lookup: CDR1 SGHRS, CDR2 YFSETQ. This CDR3 comprises 15 residues. DNA of the CDR3: TGCGCCAGCAGCTTGACCACGCAGGTCCCCGGGGAGCTGTTTTTT. Translation gives CASSLTTQVPGELFF.

The chain couples TRBV10-2 to TRBJ1-1; D perhaps matches TRBD1 (6 bases). This CDR3 is 14 amino acids long. Trimming removed 0 bases at V and 5 bases at J, with 10 bases between. Germline V gene lookup returns CDR1 WSHSY and CDR2 SAAADI. CDR3 in DNA: TGCGCCAGCAGTGAGTCGAGTCAGGGGACTGAAGCTTTCTTT. This codes for CASSESSQGTEAFF.

This clone was seen only a few times. The gene calls are TRBV6-5 and TRBJ1-2; 7 nucleotides agree with TRBD1. The germline gives CDR1 MNHEY, CDR2 SVGAGI. Trimming cost V 4 bases and J 6 bases; bases outside gene matches: 5. CDR3 length equals 13 residues. The CDR3 is CASSFTGENGYTF. CDR3 in DNA: TGTGCCAGCAGTTTCACAGGGGAGAATGGCTACACCTTC.

This chain links TRBV9 with TRBJ1-1, with D perhaps matching TRBD1 (6 bases). V was pared by 2 bases and J by 1 base, with 9 bases between. CDR1 is SGDLS and CDR2 is YYNGEE in the germline V gene. CDR3 length equals 14 residues. The CDR3 sequence is CASSVEQGNTEAFF. The CDR3 DNA reads TGTGCCAGCAGCGTCGAACAGGGGAACACTGAAGCTTTCTTT.